The 28 T cell receptor beta chains in this list originate from one sample, sequenced in a study of blood T cell repertoires in COVID-19. Assay: immunoSEQ multiplex PCR; the TCRdb copy retains only in-frame clones and omits some. The table lists some 150,000 clones, 87% of them singletons. The sequenced material came from peripheral blood. These receptors all stem from a man aged 50-60 years with active COVID-19.

The chain combines TRBV7-8 with TRBJ2-2; possibly TRBD2 for D (7 bases). The V gene lost 11 bases and the J gene lost 5 bases, with 15 bases spanning the gap. From germline, CDR1 is SGHVS and CDR2 FQNEAQ. There are 13 residues in the CDR3. The CDR3 sequence is CASGGHQTGELFF. CDR3 nucleotides: TGTGCCTCCGGGGGGCACCAGACCGGGGAGCTGTTTTTT.

V usage is TRBV6-6 and J usage is TRBJ1-6, with 7 bases matching TRBD1. This CDR3 comprises 15 residues. In germline, CDR1 is MNHNY, CDR2 SVGAGI (reference sequence). The V and J ends lost 6 bases and 6 bases, in that order; junction bases with no gene match: 8. The CDR3 here is CASRRRGQGNSPLHF. The CDR3, as DNA: TGTGCCAGCAGGCGAAGGGGGCAGGGTAATTCACCCCTCCACTTT.

The gene calls are TRBV29-1 and TRBJ2-5, with unresolved D. This CDR3 has 13 residues. Germline loops: CDR1 SQVTM, CDR2 ANQGSEA. V dropped 0 bases and J dropped 1 base, with 6 bases sitting between them. CDR3 DNA: TGCAGCGTTGAAGATCGCAGCCAAGAGACCCAGTACTTC. Its protein is CSVEDRSQETQYF.

The J gene is TRBJ2-7, the V gene TRBV7-9; 8 nucleotides agree with TRBD2. The V segment lost 5 bases and the J segment 5 bases; nucleotides outside the gene matches: 2. CDR1 is SEHNR, CDR2 FQNEAQ, per germline (reference sequence). There are 12 residues in the CDR3. CDR3 DNA sequence: TGTGCCAGCAGCGACGGGGGGGACGAGCAGTACTTC. Translated, it gives CASSDGGDEQYF. The full variable domain, in which reference TRBV7-9 and TRBJ2-7 provide the parts outside the CDR3, is DTGVSQNPRHKITKRGQNVTFRCDPISEHNRLYWYRQTLGQGPEFLTYFQNEAQLEKSRLLSDRFSAERPKGSFSTLEIQRTEQGDSAMYLCASSDGGDEQYFGPGTRLTVT.

The chain recombines TRBV11-2 with TRBJ1-3, with D uncertain. The V and J ends lost 0 bases and 10 bases respectively, with 10 bases between them. The CDR3 consists of 13 residues. The germline V gene has CDR1 SGHAT and CDR2 FQNNGV. The CDR3 region is CASSLDGRMTIYF. The CDR3 bases are TGTGCCAGCAGCTTAGATGGGAGGATGACCATATATTTT.

The chain links TRBV6-2 or TRBV6-3 to TRBJ2-1, with no clear D. Germline V gene data show CDR1 as MNHEY and CDR2 as SVGEGT. Trimming took off 0 bases at V and 10 bases at J, with 7 bases between the two ends. CDR3 length: 12 amino acids. CDR3 region: CASSYSNWEQFF. The CDR3 region has the DNA TGTGCCAGCAGTTACTCCAACTGGGAGCAGTTCTTC.

The chain employs TRBV3-1 (or the pseudogene TRBV3-2) and TRBJ2-5, with D possibly matching TRBD2 (5 bases). The CDR3 sequence is 15 residues long. The germline gives CDR1 LGHDT, CDR2 YNNKEL (reference sequence). Trimming shortened V by 0 bases and J by 2 bases, and 10 bases separated the two germline ends. CDR3 DNA sequence: TGTGCCAGCAGCCAAGATTTCCAGCGGCAAGAGACCCAGTACTTC. Amino acid sequence: CASSQDFQRQETQYF.

V is TRBV7-3 and J is TRBJ2-2, with TRBD2 as a possible D gene (5 bases). There are 14 residues in the CDR3. V lost 4 bases to trimming and J lost 5 bases, with 11 bases between them. CDR1 is SGHTA, CDR2 FQGTGA, per germline. In DNA form, the CDR3 reads TGTGCCAGCAGCTCAAGAGGGTTTACCGGGGAGCTGTTTTTT. Protein: CASSSRGFTGELFF.

The gene calls are TRBV6-1 and TRBJ1-5; D remains ambiguous. CDR1 is MNHNS, CDR2 SASEGT, per germline. This CDR3 region has 16 residues. V was shortened by 1 base and J by 6 bases, with 16 bases between the two germline ends. Written as DNA, the CDR3 is TGTGCCAGCAGTGAAGATGTGGGAGAGACGGGTCAGCCCCAGCATTTT. It is translated as CASSEDVGETGQPQHF.

V usage is TRBV9 and J usage is TRBJ2-5; D might be TRBD1 (6 bases). V dropped 4 bases and J dropped 5 bases, with 18 bases sitting between them. Germline CDR1 is SGDLS and CDR2 is YYNGEE. The CDR3 extends over 15 amino acids. The DNA for the CDR3 is TGTGCCAGCAGCCCAGCGACAGGCTTCGGGGAGACCCAGTACTTC. Protein sequence: CASSPATGFGETQYF.

This chain connects TRBV9 to TRBJ1-6; D unresolved. Trimming removed 2 bases from V and 9 bases from J, with 15 bases in between. The CDR3 runs 15 residues. Germline V CDR1 and CDR2: SGDLS, YYNGEE. The CDR3 nucleotides are TGTGCCAGCAGCGTTCGAGCGCCGGGGAGTTCACCCCTCCACTTT. As protein: CASSVRAPGSSPLHF.

To note about this clone: The junction differs from germline at one of its ends, possibly a read error. This sequence joins TRBV7-7 and TRBJ2-7; TRBD1 matches 9 bases. This CDR3 comprises 14 residues. Germline values: CDR1 SSHAT, CDR2 FNYEAQ (reference sequence). As DNA, the CDR3 is TGTGCTAGCAGCCCGGGACAGGGACCCTACGAGCAGTACTTC. It yields the protein CASSPGQGPYEQYF.

This clone was seen more than once but under ten times. The chain recombines TRBV5-8 with TRBJ2-5; possible D gene TRBD2, 6 bases. The V end lost 4 bases, the J end lost 2 bases, and 18 bases lay between the germline ends. The CDR3 has 16 amino acids. Germline-derived CDR1 and CDR2 are SGHTS and YDEGEE. The CDR3 loop is CASSPYGAGTQETQYF. The DNA for the CDR3 is TGTGCCAGCAGCCCCTATGGGGCAGGGACTCAAGAGACCCAGTACTTC.

This chain connects TRBV7-2 to TRBJ1-2, with TRBD1 matching 8 bases. This CDR3 spans 14 amino acids. The V and J ends lost 5 bases and 8 bases, in that order; junction bases with no gene match: 10. CDR1 is SGHTA and CDR2 is FQGNSA in the germline V gene. CDR3 bases: TGTGCCAGCAGCGCCCGGACAGGGAGTACAGGCTACACCTTC. The encoded protein is CASSARTGSTGYTF.

The chain carries TRBV6-2 or TRBV6-3 and TRBJ1-1, with 8 bases lining up with TRBD1. The CDR3 is 15 amino acids. Trimming cost V 6 bases and J 1 base; bases outside gene matches: 7. Germline V gene lookup returns CDR1 MNHEY and CDR2 SVGEGT. The CDR3 nucleotides read TGTGCCAGCAGCACACCGGGACAGGCGAACACTGAAGCTTTCTTT. It is translated as CASSTPGQANTEAFF.

The rearrangement links TRBV21-1 to TRBJ2-7; the D call TRBD1 from the table was never checked on the DNA. TRBV21-1 is a pseudogene segment. CDR3 length equals 15 residues. CDR3 sequence: CASEGRGGPPYEQYF. The CDR3 DNA reads TGTGCCAGCGAGGGTCGAGGGGGCCCGCCCTACGAGCAGTACTTC.

The chain joins TRBV6-5 to TRBJ1-4, with 7 bases matching TRBD1. From germline, CDR1 is MNHEY and CDR2 SVGAGI. The trim removed 9 bases at V and 6 bases at J, leaving 10 bases unmatched. This CDR3 region has 14 residues. The CDR3 reads CASSRQGRDEKLFF. Here the CDR3 DNA reads TGTGCCAGTTCGCGACAGGGTCGGGATGAAAAACTGTTTTTT.

The chain uses TRBV2 and TRBJ1-1; 7 nucleotides agree with TRBD1. Germline values: CDR1 SNHLY, CDR2 FYNNEI. With 6 bases clipped from V and 7 bases from J, the junction kept 2 bases outside the gene matches. CDR3 length: 11 amino acids. CDR3 amino acids: CASSGTVEAFF. For the CDR3, the DNA is TGTGCCAGCAGCGGGACAGTTGAAGCTTTCTTT.

The chain joins TRBV15 to TRBJ2-7; TRBD2 might be the D (5 bases). The CDR3 length is 14 residues. Trimming took off 1 base at V and 7 bases at J, with 14 bases between the two ends. CDR1 and CDR2 (germline): LNHNV, YYDKDF (reference sequence). The CDR3 nucleotides are TGTGCCACCAGCAGAGGCTATACCACGGGGGAGCAGTACTTC. It codes for CATSRGYTTGEQYF.

The rearrangement uses TRBV6-1 and TRBJ1-2; no firm D call. The CDR3 has 14 amino acids. V lost 1 base to trimming and J lost 2 bases, with 8 bases between them. Germline CDR1 and CDR2: MNHNS and SASEGT. CDR3 in DNA: TGTGCCAGCAGTGAAGGGTTAGCCAACTATGGCTACACCTTC. This codes for CASSEGLANYGYTF.

This rearrangement joins TRBV19 to TRBJ1-5; the match to TRBD1 covers 7 bases. Germline V CDR1 and CDR2: LNHDA, SQIVND (reference sequence). This CDR3 is built from 14 residues. The trim removed 3 bases at V and 5 bases at J, leaving 4 bases unmatched. The CDR3 spells CASSIRTGDQPQHF. In DNA, the CDR3 is TGTGCCAGTAGTATCCGGACAGGTGATCAGCCCCAGCATTTT.

The rearrangement links TRBV10-3 to TRBJ1-5; D remains ambiguous. Germline V CDR1 and CDR2: ENHRY, SYGVKD. This CDR3 contains 14 residues. V was shortened by 11 bases and J by 2 bases, with 16 bases between the two germline ends. The CDR3 bases are TGTGCCTCCTCAGTCGACGGGGGCAATCAGCCCCAGCATTTT. Amino acid sequence: CASSVDGGNQPQHF.

Remarks on this clone: An end of the junction differs from the germline gene, which may be a read error. The chain joins TRBV7-7 to TRBJ2-7; tentative D call: TRBD1 (6 bases). The germline CDR1 and CDR2 sequences are SSHAT and FNYEAQ (reference sequence). CDR3 length equals 15 residues. This chain's CDR3 is CASSLVFGDTYEQYF. The DNA for the CDR3 is TGTGCTAGCAGCTTAGTTTTCGGGGACACCTACGAGCAGTACTTC.

This clone was counted between two and nine times. The chain joins TRBV7-9 to TRBJ2-3; D ambiguous. This CDR3 spans 14 amino acids. Trimming cost V 7 bases and J 0 bases, with 11 bases left between them. From germline, CDR1 is SEHNR and CDR2 FQNEAQ (reference sequence). CDR3 amino acids: CASTAEKSTDTQYF. The CDR3 DNA follows: TGTGCCAGCACCGCGGAGAAGAGCACAGATACGCAGTATTTT.

This clone was seen just once. This chain links TRBV3-1 (or the pseudogene TRBV3-2) with TRBJ1-4; D gene unclear. V was trimmed by 2 bases and J by 4 bases, leaving 11 bases between them. The CDR3 spans 15 residues. CDR1 is LGHDT and CDR2 is YNNKEL in the germline V gene (reference sequence). This chain's CDR3 is CASSQRGSSNEKLFF. The CDR3 nucleotides read TGTGCCAGCAGCCAACGAGGGAGCAGTAATGAAAAACTGTTTTTT.

The chain is built from TRBV2 and TRBJ2-3, with TRBD2 identical over 12 bases. The CDR3 spans 17 residues. Germline CDR1 SNHLY, CDR2 FYNNEI. The trim removed 1 base at V and 4 bases at J, leaving 6 bases unmatched. CDR3 loop: CASSEGASGGVADTQYF. The CDR3 nucleotides are TGTGCCAGCAGTGAAGGAGCTAGCGGGGGGGTCGCAGATACGCAGTATTTT. Full variable domain (outside the CDR3, taken from reference TRBV2 and TRBJ2-3): EPEVTQTPSHQVTQMGQEVILRCVPISNHLYFYWYRQILGQKVEFLVSFYNNEISEKSEIFDDQFSVERPDGSNFTLKIRSTKLEDSAMYFCASSEGASGGVADTQYFGPGTRLTVL.

The gene calls are TRBV28 and TRBJ1-2; TRBD1 agrees at 9 bases. There are 17 residues in the CDR3. From germline, CDR1 is MDHEN and CDR2 SYDVKM. Trimming took 7 bases from V and 3 from J; bases not matched to a gene: 15. The CDR3 loop reads CASTATLPGQGDYGYTF. CDR3 nucleotides: TGTGCCAGCACTGCAACCCTTCCGGGACAGGGAGACTATGGCTACACCTTC.

This clone was found a few times. V is TRBV4-3 and J is TRBJ1-4, with D hard to call. This CDR3 is 15 amino acids long. Germline assignment: CDR1 LGHNA and CDR2 YSLEER. The V end lost 4 bases, the J end lost 5 bases, and 14 bases lay between the germline ends. The CDR3 coding sequence is TGCGCCAGCAGCCGCGAGGTACGGTTAAATGAAAAACTGTTTTTT. Residues: CASSREVRLNEKLFF.